This T cell receptor (beta chain) was identified in a study of CD8 T cells in ankylosing spondylitis. General observations from the study: A TCR beta motif of 7 or 8 highly homologous variants appeared characteristic of ankylosing spondylitis blood. Disease-linked clones bore a CD8+ phenotype, appearing relatively rarely in peripheral blood. Some of the motif variants had earlier been found in reactive arthritis patients' fluid and blood.

In TCRdb, the 5' RACE reads were re-called with MiXCR into one record per CDR3 protein. The repertoire holds almost 400,000 distinct CDR3 sequences, with around 22% as singletons. A word on this clonotype: Its antigen is still unknown.

Material for sequencing was blood, either unsorted or a sorted T cell fraction (not recorded which). The source is a male donor with ankylosing spondylitis.

The CDR3 DNA reads as TGTGCCAGCAGCGTCGAGGTAGTAGCGGGGGGTGAGCAGTTCTTC. Protein sequence: CASSVEVVAGGEQFF. The V and J genes are TRBV9 and TRBJ2-1; 10 bases agree with TRBD2. Germline values: CDR1 SGDLS, CDR2 YYNGEE. V shed 2 bases and J 9 bases; nucleotides not matched to a gene: 8. The CDR3 has 15 residues.